Sequencing of this TCR beta chain was carried out in a study of cytomegalovirus exposure and HLA in healthy donors. A note on this clone: As yet, its antigen is unknown.

The study, taken as a whole, reports: According to the study, roughly 160 TCR beta chains were cytomegalovirus-associated. Researchers left out some V segments, among them TRBV6-2 and TRBV6-3, as indistinguishable.

Primers: 60 Vbeta forward and 13 Jbeta reverse. Using immunoSEQ multiplex PCR, the repertoire was profiled, and TCRdb retains in-frame clones only, with some absent. Among some 160,000 clones listed, roughly 80% were seen once. Germline CDR1 reads MDHEN; CDR2 reads SYDVKM. This CDR3 is built from 12 residues. V lost 5 bases, J lost 9 bases, and 11 bases lay in between. The rearrangement joins TRBV28 to TRBJ2-1; D call uncertain. Sequencing was done on a sample of PBMCs. The origin of this receptor is a male donor in good health and CMV-seronegative. The CDR3 nucleotides read TGTGCCAGCAGTGCCCTTCCCGGTGAGCAGTTCTTC. Protein: CASSALPGEQFF.